The 20 T cell receptor beta chains below all came from one sample that was sequenced in a study of CD8+ T cells in alopecia areata. Once RNA had been extracted, it was reverse transcribed into cDNA to act as the sequencing template. Sequencing was performed with immunoSEQ multiplex PCR; in TCRdb, only in-frame clones are kept and a portion is missing. The table includes about 150,000 clones, 58% detected once. The sample here was CD4+ T cells sorted from blood, taken at week 0. The receptors originated from a human donor with alopecia areata.

This clone appeared a few times. The chain couples TRBV29-1 to TRBJ2-7; a weak D match, TRBD1 (5 bases). The CDR3 has 14 amino acids. Deletions cut 6 bases from V and 7 bases from J, with 22 bases between. Germline CDR1 reads SQVTM; CDR2 reads ANQGSEA. The CDR3 sequence is CSVSDRASLGEQYF. The CDR3 DNA reads as TGCAGCGTCAGCGACAGAGCTTCCTTGGGAGAGCAGTACTTC.

The chain couples TRBV7-9 to TRBJ2-1, with D perhaps TRBD1 (6 bases). The V gene lost 5 bases and the J gene lost 1 base, with 15 bases spanning the gap. Germline CDR1 SEHNR, CDR2 FQNEAQ (reference sequence). The CDR3 contains 16 residues. In nucleotides, the CDR3 is TGTGCCAGCAGCCCCCGACAGGCCGCGTCCTACAATGAGCAGTTCTTC. It is translated as CASSPRQAASYNEQFF.

Remarks on this clone: The same CDR3 is also encoded by other DNA sequences in this sample. The J gene is TRBJ2-7, the V gene TRBV14, with 11 bases aligning to TRBD2. V dropped 4 bases and J dropped 4; count of bases not matched to a gene: 0. The CDR3 has 13 amino acids. From germline, CDR1 is SGHDN and CDR2 FVKESK. The CDR3 DNA follows: TGTGCCAGCAGCCGACTAGCGGGGTACGAGCAGTACTTC. Protein: CASSRLAGYEQYF.

The V call is TRBV4-1, the J call TRBJ2-7; 7 bases agree with TRBD1. The CDR3 has 16 amino acids. The germline CDR1 and CDR2 sequences are MGHRA and YSYEKL. V dropped 0 bases and J dropped 4; count of bases not matched to a gene: 9. The CDR3 sequence: CASSQEKRQGLYEQYF. The CDR3 DNA reads TGCGCCAGCAGCCAAGAGAAGAGACAGGGATTATACGAGCAGTACTTC.

The chain employs TRBV4-3 and TRBJ2-4, with D tentatively TRBD1 (5 bases). In germline, CDR1 is LGHNA, CDR2 YSLEER. The length of the CDR3 is 16 residues. The germline V and J ends were trimmed by 1 base and 0 bases, with 10 bases remaining between them. For the CDR3, the DNA is TGCGCCAGCAGCCAAGGAAAGGGGAAAGCCAAAAACATTCAGTACTTC. It encodes CASSQGKGKAKNIQYF.

This clone was seen only a few times. The rearrangement links TRBV9 to TRBJ2-1; TRBD2 matches 8 bases. Germline V gene data show CDR1 as SGDLS and CDR2 as YYNGEE. The ends lost 7 bases at V and 3 bases at J; junction bases unmatched: 6. The length of the CDR3 is 14 residues. The CDR3 loop is CASSGTSLYNEQFF. CDR3 sequence (DNA): TGTGCCAGCTCCGGGACTAGTCTCTACAATGAGCAGTTCTTC.

The chain couples TRBV15 to TRBJ2-5; D possibly corresponds to TRBD1 (5 bases). Trimming took off 2 bases at V and 1 base at J, with 11 bases between the two ends. The V gene's germline CDR1 is LNHNV and CDR2 YYDKDF (reference sequence). CDR3 length: 15 amino acids. CDR3 region: CATSRSRAAQETQYF. CDR3 DNA sequence: TGTGCCACCAGCAGAAGCAGGGCAGCCCAAGAGACCCAGTACTTC.

This chain joins TRBV2 and TRBJ2-3; unclear D gene. The CDR3 spans 14 residues. CDR1 and CDR2 from the germline V gene are SNHLY and FYNNEI. Trimming left V 1 base short and J 10 bases short, with 15 bases between. CDR3 sequence: CASSEGGLPQAQYF. The CDR3, as DNA: TGTGCCAGCAGTGAAGGTGGCCTCCCTCAGGCGCAGTATTTT.

This chain uses TRBV5-1 with TRBJ1-1, with 8 nucleotides matching TRBD1. CDR1 and CDR2 (germline): SGHRS, YFSETQ. The length of the CDR3 is 15 residues. Germline trimming cut 2 bases from V and 1 base from J; bases unmatched to any gene: 4. The CDR3 bases are TGCGCCAGCAGCTTACCAGGGACAGGGAACACTGAAGCTTTCTTT. Encoded protein: CASSLPGTGNTEAFF.

This chain joins TRBV30 and TRBJ1-1, with 9 bases lining up with TRBD1. Trimming took 0 bases from V and 5 from J; bases not matched to a gene: 7. Per the germline V gene, CDR1 is GTSNPN and CDR2 is SVGIG (reference sequence). The CDR3 extends over 15 amino acids. The CDR3 region is CAWSVGTGRVTEAFF. The DNA of the CDR3 is TGTGCCTGGAGTGTGGGGACAGGGAGGGTGACTGAAGCTTTCTTT.

This chain links TRBV5-6 with TRBJ2-7; perhaps TRBD2 as D (6 bases). V was cut by 1 base and J by 4 bases, with 18 bases left in between. Per germline, CDR1 SGHDT and CDR2 YYEEEE. CDR3 length: 16 residues. As DNA, the CDR3 is TGTGCCAGCAGCTTGCTGGGGGGAACGCTGGGGTACGAGCAGTACTTC. It is translated as CASSLLGGTLGYEQYF.

The chain has TRBV30 and TRBJ2-2; D gene unclear. V shed 2 bases and J shed 2 bases, with 15 bases lying between them. This CDR3 comprises 16 residues. The germline CDR1 and CDR2 sequences are GTSNPN and SVGIG (reference sequence). CDR3 coding DNA: TGTGCCTGGAGTTTCTTAACACCAGCTAACACCGGGGAGCTGTTTTTT. Translation: CAWSFLTPANTGELFF.

The CDR3 region has the DNA TGTGCCAGCAGCTCTTATCGGTACGATAATAATTCACCCCTCCACTTT. Protein product: CASSSYRYDNNSPLHF. The chain uses TRBV5-6 and TRBJ1-6, with no clear D. The germline V gene encodes CDR1 SGHDT and CDR2 YYEEEE. V was pared by 3 bases and J by 5 bases, with 15 bases between. CDR3 length: 16 amino acids.

This clone was observed a few times. This chain joins TRBV29-1 and TRBJ2-3, with D possibly being TRBD2 (5 bases). The CDR3 contains 20 residues. Between the trimmed V and J ends, which lost 1 base and 2 bases, there was a span of 28 bases. The germline V gene has CDR1 SQVTM and CDR2 ANQGSEA. CDR3 sequence (DNA): TGCAGCGTTGAAGGTAGGCCAGTTCCTACCCCCGGAGGATCCACAGATACGCAGTATTTT. Translation: CSVEGRPVPTPGGSTDTQYF.

The table lists this clone with a few counts. The chain links TRBV29-1 to TRBJ2-5; D is perhaps TRBD1 (5 bases). V shed 0 bases and J shed 7 bases, with 15 bases lying between them. Germline V gene sequence: CDR1 SQVTM, CDR2 ANQGSEA. This CDR3 comprises 14 residues. The CDR3 DNA reads TGCAGCGTTGAAGATCTCAGGGTTGAAGGGACCCAGTACTTC. As protein: CSVEDLRVEGTQYF.

The V gene is TRBV7-9, the J gene TRBJ1-6; no firm D call. The CDR3 sequence is 13 residues long. CDR1 and CDR2 from the germline V gene are SEHNR and FQNEAQ (reference sequence). V lost 1 base to trimming and J lost 11 bases, with 9 bases between them. CDR3 loop: CASSLGTVTPLHF. CDR3 DNA: TGTGCCAGCAGCTTAGGAACAGTGACACCCCTCCACTTT.

This clone was observed a few times. The V and J genes are TRBV13 and TRBJ1-1, with D unresolved. The germline V gene encodes CDR1 PRHDT and CDR2 FYEKMQ (reference sequence). V was trimmed by 5 bases and J by 0 bases, leaving 13 bases between them. The CDR3 length is 15 residues. In nucleotides, the CDR3 is TGTGCCAGCAGCCCCACCACGCGGGTGAACACTGAAGCTTTCTTT. Amino acids: CASSPTTRVNTEAFF.

The chain uses TRBV7-9 and TRBJ2-7; tentatively, D is TRBD2 (7 bases). Trimming left V 5 bases short and J 3 bases short, with 14 bases between. The CDR3 runs to 14 residues. The V gene's germline CDR1 is SEHNR and CDR2 FQNEAQ (reference sequence). The CDR3: CASSPQGGVYEQYF. CDR3 bases: TGTGCCAGCAGCCCCCAAGGGGGGGTCTACGAGCAGTACTTC.

The gene calls are TRBV18 and TRBJ1-5; D remains ambiguous. Germline lookup yields CDR1 KGHSH and CDR2 LQKENI. The CDR3 has 13 residues. The V end lost 2 bases, the J end lost 5 bases, and 7 bases lay between the germline ends. The CDR3 coding sequence is TGTGCCAGCTCACCATCGGGAGATCAGCCCCAGCATTTT. This encodes CASSPSGDQPQHF.

The gene calls are TRBV9 and TRBJ1-2; 11 positions agree with TRBD1. Germline V CDR1 and CDR2: SGDLS, YYNGEE. The CDR3 consists of 15 residues. J was trimmed by 5 bases and V by 3 bases; bases with no gene match: 6. The CDR3, as DNA: TGTGCCAGCAGCGCGCTAGGACAGGGGGCGTATGGCTACACCTTC. Protein: CASSALGQGAYGYTF.